Only a few counts were recorded for the clone carrying this T cell receptor (beta chain). Its antigen remains unknown. The PCR used 60 Vbeta and 13 Jbeta primers. Profiling relied on immunoSEQ multiplex PCR, and the TCRdb table lists in-frame clones only, not all of them. The sample yields approximately 100,000 clones, 60% to 75% seen once. This entry comes from a study of cytomegalovirus exposure and HLA in healthy donors. Study-wide points: Later findings reportedly placed an Asian-associated ancestry cluster below the roughly 690-donor mean for N-insertions. In a later analysis, DRB1 alleles had the most associated TCRs; HLA-C alleles the fewest. The productive fraction for most TCR beta V segments was about 87% or about 30% in an earlier analysis. TCR beta chain V- and J-gene trimming was linked, in a later analysis, to a missense variant in DCLRE1C.

Trimming removed 0 bases from V and 9 bases from J, with 12 bases in between. Germline CDR1 reads GTSNPN; CDR2 reads SVGIG (reference sequence). CDR3 length: 13 amino acids. The gene calls are TRBV30 and TRBJ2-1, with D perhaps matching TRBD1 (5 bases). What was sequenced was PBMCs. This clonotype was obtained from a female donor in good health and CMV-seronegative. CDR3: CAWSVAGWGEQFF. In nucleotides, the CDR3 is TGTGCCTGGAGTGTAGCAGGGTGGGGTGAGCAGTTCTTC.